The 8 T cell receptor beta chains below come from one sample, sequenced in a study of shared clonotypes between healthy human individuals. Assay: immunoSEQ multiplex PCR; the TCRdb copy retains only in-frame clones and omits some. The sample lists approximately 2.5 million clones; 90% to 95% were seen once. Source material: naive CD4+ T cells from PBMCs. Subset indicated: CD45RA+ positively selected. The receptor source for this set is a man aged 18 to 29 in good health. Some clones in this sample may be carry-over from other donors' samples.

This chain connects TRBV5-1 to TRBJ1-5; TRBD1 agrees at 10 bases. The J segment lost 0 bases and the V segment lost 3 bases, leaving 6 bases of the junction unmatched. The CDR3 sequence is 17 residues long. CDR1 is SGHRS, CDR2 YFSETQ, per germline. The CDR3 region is CASSSGTGADSNQPQHF. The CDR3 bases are TGCGCCAGCAGCTCGGGGACAGGGGCGGATAGCAATCAGCCCCAGCATTTT.

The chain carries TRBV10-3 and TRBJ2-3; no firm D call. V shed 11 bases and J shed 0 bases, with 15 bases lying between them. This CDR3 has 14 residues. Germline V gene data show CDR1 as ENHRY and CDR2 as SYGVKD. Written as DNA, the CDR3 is TGTGCCTCTCGCGAGGCTACTAGCACAGATACGCAGTATTTT. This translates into CASREATSTDTQYF.

Here the CDR3 reads CASSAGQRNSNQPQHF. The CDR3 nucleotides read TGTGCCAGCAGTGCGGGACAGCGAAATAGCAATCAGCCCCAGCATTTT. This sequence joins TRBV6-1 and TRBJ1-5; 7 bases are shared with TRBD1. Trimming took 4 bases from V and 0 from J; bases not matched to a gene: 6. This CDR3 is 16 amino acids long. Per germline, CDR1 MNHNS and CDR2 SASEGT.

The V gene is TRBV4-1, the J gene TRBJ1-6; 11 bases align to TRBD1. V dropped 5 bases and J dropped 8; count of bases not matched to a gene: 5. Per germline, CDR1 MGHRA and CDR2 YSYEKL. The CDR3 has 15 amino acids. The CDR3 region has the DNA TGCGCCAGCAGCGCTCCGGGACAGGGGGATTCACCCCTCCACTTT. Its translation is CASSAPGQGDSPLHF.

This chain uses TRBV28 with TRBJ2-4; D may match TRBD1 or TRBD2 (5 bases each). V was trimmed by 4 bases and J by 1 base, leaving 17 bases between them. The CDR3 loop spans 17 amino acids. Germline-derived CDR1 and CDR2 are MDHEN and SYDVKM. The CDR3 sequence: CASSWPGAGGAKNIQYF. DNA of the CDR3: TGTGCCAGCAGTTGGCCTGGGGCGGGCGGGGCCAAAAACATTCAGTACTTC.

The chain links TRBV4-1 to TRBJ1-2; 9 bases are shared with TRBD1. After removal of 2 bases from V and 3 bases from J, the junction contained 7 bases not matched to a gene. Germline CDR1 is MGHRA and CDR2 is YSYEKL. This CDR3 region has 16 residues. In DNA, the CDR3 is TGCGCCAGCAGCCAACCCACACAGGGGGCGGACTATGGCTACACCTTC. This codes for CASSQPTQGADYGYTF.

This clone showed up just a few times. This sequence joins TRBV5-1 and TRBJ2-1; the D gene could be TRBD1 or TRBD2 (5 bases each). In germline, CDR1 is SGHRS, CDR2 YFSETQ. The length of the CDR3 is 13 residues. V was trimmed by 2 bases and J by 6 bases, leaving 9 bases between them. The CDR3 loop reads CASSLLGANEQFF. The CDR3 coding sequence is TGCGCCAGCAGCTTACTCGGGGCCAATGAGCAGTTCTTC. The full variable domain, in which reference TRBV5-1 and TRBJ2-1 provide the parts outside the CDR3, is KAGVTQTPRYLIKTRGQQVTLSCSPISGHRSVSWYQQTPGQGLQFLFEYFSETQRNKGNFPGRFSGRQFSNSRSEMNVSTLELGDSALYLCASSLLGANEQFFGPGTRLTVL.

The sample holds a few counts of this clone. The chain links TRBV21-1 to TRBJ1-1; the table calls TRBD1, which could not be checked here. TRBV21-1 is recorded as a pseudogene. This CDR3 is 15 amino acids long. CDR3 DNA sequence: TGTGCCAGCAGCAAAGCGGTCGACAGGAACACTGAAGCTTTCTTT. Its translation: CASSKAVDRNTEAFF.